This record looks at one T cell receptor beta chain sequence and its context. What it binds is unknown. Primers included in the PCR were 60 Vbeta and 13 Jbeta primers. TCRdb keeps only in-frame clones here, not all; method: immunoSEQ multiplex PCR. The table includes about 140,000 clones, about 80% detected once. These data belong to a study of cytomegalovirus exposure and HLA in healthy donors. Whole-study findings and limits: A later analysis linked a missense variant in DCLRE1C to the trimming of TCR beta V and J genes. Some V segments, TRBV6-2 and TRBV6-3 among them, were indistinguishable and were therefore excluded.

V was pared by 5 bases and J by 4 bases, with 17 bases between. CDR1 is MDHEN, CDR2 SYDVKM, per germline. The CDR3 has 15 amino acids. The chain carries TRBV28 and TRBJ1-1; D gene unclear. The TCR was taken from a woman between 55 and 75 years old in good health and CMV-seropositive. Sequences were obtained from PBMCs. CDR3 in DNA: TGTGCCAGCAGTCCCCCTGGTGGAGGTGGCACTGAAGCTTTCTTT. This sequence encodes CASSPPGGGGTEAFF.